This record concerns one TCR beta chain sequence. At the DNA level, this CDR3 is encoded by other sequences in the same sample as well. The sample is drawn from a study of shared clonotypes between healthy human individuals. Everyone who donated was a Caucasian adult who lived in Nashville, Tennessee. Amplification in unsorted PBMC replicate PCRs started from 250 to 350 ng DNA, which equals about 30,000 T cell genomes. Using ten immunoSEQ deep assay plates, investigators sequenced unsorted PBMC DNA. Profiling relied on immunoSEQ multiplex PCR, and the TCRdb table lists in-frame clones only, not all of them. The table lists about 490,000 clones, about 72% of them singletons. Trimming took 3 bases from V and 2 from J, leaving 7 bases between them. CDR3 length equals 13 residues. Germline V gene sequence: CDR1 MRHNA, CDR2 SNTAGT.

The V call is TRBV6-4, the J call TRBJ1-1; TRBD1 is a possible D gene (5 bases). Specimen: PBMCs. The receptor was derived from a woman between 40 and 55 years old in good health. Some clones in this sample may be carry-over from other donors' samples. CDR3 in amino acids: CASSEGRNTEAFF. CDR3 bases: TGTGCCAGCAGTGAGGGGCGAAACACTGAAGCTTTCTTT.